What follows are 5 T cell receptor beta chains derived from one specimen sequenced in a study of shared clonotypes between healthy human individuals. Generated by immunoSEQ multiplex PCR, the TCRdb table keeps only in-frame clones and is missing some. Counted here are about 2.4 million clones, more than 85% occurring once; the ten biggest clones make up roughly 0.39%. The sample comprised naive CD4+ T cells from PBMCs. Subset given: CD45RA+ positively selected. Source of these receptors: a man in his late teens or twenties in good health. Some clones in this sample may be carry-over from other donors' samples.

The chain combines TRBV6-5 with TRBJ2-1; 8 nucleotides line up with TRBD1. Germline-derived CDR1 and CDR2 are MNHEY and SVGAGI. The J segment lost 1 base and the V segment lost 6 bases, leaving 5 bases of the junction unmatched. CDR3 length: 15 residues. The CDR3 loop reads CASRSTGGSYNEQFF. The CDR3, as DNA: TGTGCCAGCAGGTCTACAGGGGGGTCCTACAATGAGCAGTTCTTC.

On this clone: Relative to the germline gene, one junction end is altered; a read error may explain this. This rearrangement joins TRBV5-1 to TRBJ2-7, with TRBD2 matching over 13 bases. Germline V gene lookup returns CDR1 SGHRS and CDR2 YFSETQ. The CDR3 is 18 amino acids. The CDR3 sequence is CASSPGLAGPPASHEQYF. CDR3 DNA sequence: TGCGCCAGCAGCCCGGGACTAGCGGGACCGCCCGCCTCCCACGAGCAGTACTTC.

The V and J genes are TRBV6-5 and TRBJ2-1; 11 bases map to TRBD2. V lost 7 bases, J lost 10 bases, and 9 bases stayed unmatched. CDR3 length equals 14 residues. Germline V gene lookup returns CDR1 MNHEY and CDR2 SVGAGI. The CDR3 loop is CASTRGRLAGEQFF. The DNA for the CDR3 is TGTGCCAGCACCCGTGGCAGACTAGCGGGAGAGCAGTTCTTC.

The chain links TRBV5-1 to TRBJ2-7; D uncertain. Per germline, CDR1 SGHRS and CDR2 YFSETQ. Trimming took 0 bases from V and 6 from J, leaving 16 bases between them. CDR3 length equals 15 residues. The CDR3 nucleotides read TGCGCCAGCAGCTTGGCCCCCGGATTTACCGTCGAGCAGTACTTC. Translating gives CASSLAPGFTVEQYF.

This sequence joins TRBV5-6 and TRBJ2-7; 9 positions agree with TRBD1. Trimming at V came to 4 bases and at J to 1 base, leaving 12 bases not matched to a gene. The CDR3 has 17 amino acids. CDR1 is SGHDT, CDR2 YYEEEE, per germline. Here the CDR3 DNA reads TGTGCCAGCAGCCCTAAGGGCCGACAGGGGGTTTCCTACGAGCAGTACTTC. Amino acid sequence: CASSPKGRQGVSYEQYF.